This TCR beta chain emerged from a study of cytotoxic CD8 clonotypes in ibrutinib-treated CLL. CDR3 size: 15 residues. With 10 bases clipped from V and 4 bases from J, the junction kept 12 bases outside the gene matches. Germline V lookup: CDR1 SNHLY, CDR2 FYNNEI. As for this clone: Its antigen remains unidentified.

The study, taken as a whole, reports: Clonality correlated strongly with circulating CD8+ T cells and exceeded age-matched healthy donors at baseline.

Here immunoSEQ multiplex PCR was the method, and the copy in TCRdb shows in-frame clones only, minus some. The table includes some 140,000 clones, 79% detected once. The sample here was PBMCs, taken after 12 months of ibrutinib treatment. The rearrangement links TRBV2 to TRBJ2-1; TRBD2 agrees at 8 bases. The TCR sequence derives from a human donor with chronic lymphocytic leukemia. The CDR3: CATSGFSGIYNEQFF. The CDR3 region has the DNA TGTGCCACATCGGGATTTAGCGGGATATACAATGAGCAGTTCTTC.